This TCR beta chain was sequenced in a study of blood T cell repertoires in COVID-19. At the level of the study: Sources were T cells, B-cell-depleted T cells, or PBMCs; the material itself was cDNA or gDNA.

Germline values: CDR1 SGDLS, CDR2 YYNGEE. The CDR3 spans 14 residues. V lost 0 bases and J 7 bases, leaving 13 bases between the germline ends. Participants spanned ages about 18 to 90 years and resided in around 25 US areas. Assignment of participants to cohorts was predicated upon participant-reported clinical history. Per the original methods: Amplified reference gene primers provided the basis for estimating nucleated cell counts. The data were produced by immunoSEQ multiplex PCR, yet TCRdb's version contains in-frame clones alone and is incomplete. That table furnishes V, J and clone size, whereas the DNA furnished D and trimming. The profile shows fewer than 200,000 clones, about 85% of them singletons.

The genes are TRBV9 and TRBJ2-5; unclear D gene. This TCR derives from a woman between 35 and 50 years old with acute COVID-19. Input material: PBMCs or T cells enriched from blood (not recorded which). The CDR3 protein is CASSVDQGSGTQYF. CDR3 DNA sequence: TGTGCCAGCAGCGTAGATCAAGGCTCGGGGACCCAGTACTTC. Looking up the rest from reference TRBV9 and TRBJ2-5 gives the full variable domain: DSGVTQTPKHLITATGQRVTLRCSPRSGDLSVYWYQQSLDQGLQFLIQYYNGEERAKGNILERFSAQQFPDLHSELNLSSLELGDSALYFCASSVDQGSGTQYFGPGTRLLVL.